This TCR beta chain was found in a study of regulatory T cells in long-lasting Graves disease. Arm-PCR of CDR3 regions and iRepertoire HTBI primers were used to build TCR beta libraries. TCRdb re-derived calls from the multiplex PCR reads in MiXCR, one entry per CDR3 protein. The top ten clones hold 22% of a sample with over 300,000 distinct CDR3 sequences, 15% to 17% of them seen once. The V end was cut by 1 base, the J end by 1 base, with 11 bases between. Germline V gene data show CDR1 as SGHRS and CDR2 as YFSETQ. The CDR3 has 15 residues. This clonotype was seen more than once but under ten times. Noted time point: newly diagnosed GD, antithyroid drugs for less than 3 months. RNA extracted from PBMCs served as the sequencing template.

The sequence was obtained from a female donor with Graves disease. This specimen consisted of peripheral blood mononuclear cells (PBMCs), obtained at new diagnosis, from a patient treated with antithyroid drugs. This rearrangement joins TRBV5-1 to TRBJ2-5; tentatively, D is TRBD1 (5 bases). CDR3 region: CASSLSRQTQETQYF. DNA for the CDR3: TGCGCCAGCAGCTTGTCCCGACAGACCCAAGAGACCCAGTACTTC.